These 16 T cell receptor beta chains were all obtained from the same sample, sequenced in a study of blood T cell repertoires in COVID-19. Sequenced by immunoSEQ multiplex PCR; TCRdb stores in-frame clones only, minus some. Of roughly 120,000 clones listed, more than 75% were seen once; the top ten hold 3.9%. Input material: peripheral blood. The receptors come from a man aged 55 to 70 with acute or convalescent COVID-19.

The rearrangement uses TRBV6-5 and TRBJ2-5; 9 bases are a match to TRBD1. In germline, CDR1 is MNHEY, CDR2 SVGAGI. Trimming took 7 bases from V and 7 from J; bases not matched to a gene: 7. The CDR3 runs to 13 residues. CDR3: CASTPGQGPTQYF. The CDR3 coding sequence is TGTGCCAGCACCCCGGGACAGGGTCCGACCCAGTACTTC.

A few counts support this clone. The chain uses TRBV5-1 and TRBJ2-7, with 7 bases that match TRBD2. The CDR3 length is 16 residues. V was clipped by 0 bases and J by 9 bases; unmatched bases: 15. Germline lookup yields CDR1 SGHRS and CDR2 YFSETQ. CDR3 amino acids: CASSLASAGEGSVQYF. CDR3 DNA sequence: TGCGCCAGCAGCTTGGCCTCTGCGGGAGAGGGTTCAGTGCAGTACTTC.

The chain uses TRBV27 and TRBJ2-3; TRBD1 matches at 8 bases. The germline gives CDR1 MNHEY, CDR2 SMNVEV (reference sequence). The trim removed 5 bases at V and 4 bases at J, leaving 5 bases unmatched. The CDR3 is 14 amino acids. CDR3 bases: TGTGCCAGCAGTAACACACAGGGGGCAGATACGCAGTATTTT. Protein sequence: CASSNTQGADTQYF.

As concerns this clone: An end of the junction differs from the germline gene, which may be a read error. The gene calls are TRBV6-4 and TRBJ2-7, with D tentatively TRBD1 or TRBD2 (5 bases each). Germline CDR1 is MRHNA and CDR2 is SNTAGT. This CDR3 contains 14 residues. CDR3 residues: CASRDSRVRYEQYF. In DNA, the CDR3 is TGTGCCAGCAGGGACTCCAGGGTTCGATACGAGCAGTACTTC.

The chain employs TRBV7-8 and TRBJ2-1; tentatively, D is TRBD2 (5 bases). Trimming took off 8 bases at V and 0 bases at J, with 5 bases between the two ends. Germline loops: CDR1 SGHVS, CDR2 FQNEAQ. CDR3 length: 12 amino acids. The CDR3 loop reads CASEGSYNEQFF. In DNA form, the CDR3 reads TGTGCCAGCGAGGGCTCCTACAATGAGCAGTTCTTC.

The V gene is TRBV19, the J gene TRBJ2-4; 9 bases line up with TRBD2. In germline, CDR1 is LNHDA, CDR2 SQIVND (reference sequence). The CDR3 runs to 16 residues. V lost 3 bases to trimming and J lost 7 bases; unmatched junction nucleotides: 10. CDR3 in amino acids: CASSIGAGGPFNIQYF. The CDR3, as DNA: TGTGCCAGTAGTATTGGGGCGGGAGGGCCGTTTAACATTCAGTACTTC.

The chain employs TRBV28 and TRBJ1-2; the match to TRBD1 covers 9 bases. The germline V gene has CDR1 MDHEN and CDR2 SYDVKM. The CDR3 is made up of 15 amino acids. V lost 5 bases to trimming and J lost 8 bases; unmatched junction nucleotides: 12. CDR3 protein: CASSPPPGQGDGYTF. In nucleotides, the CDR3 is TGTGCCAGCAGTCCTCCCCCGGGACAGGGTGACGGCTACACCTTC.

The genes are TRBV29-1 and TRBJ2-5; D might be TRBD2 (5 bases). CDR1 SQVTM and CDR2 ANQGSEA come from the germline V gene. V lost 7 bases and J 1 base, leaving 16 bases between the germline ends. The CDR3 sequence is 14 residues long. This chain's CDR3 is CSGVAPEGQETQYF. CDR3 DNA sequence: TGCAGCGGGGTGGCCCCCGAGGGCCAAGAGACCCAGTACTTC.

The chain joins TRBV2 to TRBJ1-6; the D is unclear. Germline assignment: CDR1 SNHLY and CDR2 FYNNEI. V gave up 6 bases and J gave up 10 bases, with 16 bases separating them. The CDR3 is 14 residues long. The CDR3 DNA reads as TGTGCCAGCAGGCCGGAATATGGGAGATCACCCCTCCACTTT. This gives the protein CASRPEYGRSPLHF. The full variable domain, completed using reference TRBV2 and TRBJ1-6, is EPEVTQTPSHQVTQMGQEVILRCVPISNHLYFYWYRQILGQKVEFLVSFYNNEISEKSEIFDDQFSVERPDGSNFTLKIRSTKLEDSAMYFCASRPEYGRSPLHFGNGTRLTVT.

The chain is built from TRBV6-1 and TRBJ2-7; perhaps TRBD1 as D (9 bases). V dropped 4 bases and J dropped 4 bases, with 23 bases sitting between them. Germline V gives CDR1 MNHNS, CDR2 SASEGT. The CDR3 is 17 amino acids. The CDR3 nucleotides read TGTGCCAGCAGTGGACGGGAGGGACAGGGAGTGAGATACGAGCAGTACTTC. Protein sequence: CASSGREGQGVRYEQYF.

V is TRBV7-2 and J is TRBJ2-1; possible D gene TRBD1, 6 bases. Germline CDR1 SGHTA, CDR2 FQGNSA. The CDR3 has 14 amino acids. The V and J ends lost 6 bases and 7 bases respectively, with 16 bases between them. Written as DNA, the CDR3 is TGTGCCAGCAGGGACTGGGGGCGGAATAATGAGCAGTTCTTC. It codes for CASRDWGRNNEQFF.

The genes are TRBV30 and TRBJ1-1; D remains ambiguous. This CDR3 has 13 amino acids. V lost 4 bases to trimming and J lost 0 bases, with 9 bases between them. Germline CDR1 and CDR2: GTSNPN and SVGIG (reference sequence). The CDR3 loop reads CAWNEQMNTEAFF. The CDR3, as DNA: TGTGCCTGGAACGAACAGATGAACACTGAAGCTTTCTTT.

The gene calls are TRBV27 and TRBJ2-5; D possibly corresponds to TRBD2 (6 bases). The CDR3 runs to 16 residues. V lost 5 bases and J lost 3, with 19 bases in between. Germline loops: CDR1 MNHEY, CDR2 SMNVEV (reference sequence). The CDR3 DNA reads TGTGCCAGCAGTCCCGGCTTAGCGGAAGGGGAAGAGACCCAGTACTTC. Translated: CASSPGLAEGEETQYF.

The rearrangement joins TRBV9 to TRBJ1-4, with a weak D call TRBD1 (5 bases). The CDR3 spans 12 residues. The V and J ends lost 3 bases and 7 bases respectively, with 7 bases between them. The germline V gene encodes CDR1 SGDLS and CDR2 YYNGEE. Written as DNA, the CDR3 is TGTGCCAGCAGCGCCGGGGGTGAAAAACTGTTTTTT. This gives the protein CASSAGGEKLFF.

This chain connects TRBV20-1 to TRBJ2-1, with a possible D match to TRBD2 (7 bases). Germline CDR1 reads DFQATT; CDR2 reads SNEGSKA (reference sequence). V was pared by 3 bases and J by 9 bases, with 18 bases between. This CDR3 has 14 residues. As DNA, the CDR3 is TGCAGTGCTAGTCTGGCGGGGGCCTGGGGTGAGCAGTTCTTC. As protein: CSASLAGAWGEQFF.

The chain combines TRBV27 with TRBJ2-7, with D hard to call. From germline, CDR1 is MNHEY and CDR2 SMNVEV (reference sequence). V was cut by 1 base and J by 3 bases, with 7 bases left in between. CDR3 length: 13 residues. The CDR3 sequence is CASSLLPGYEQYF. CDR3 coding DNA: TGTGCCAGCAGTTTATTACCAGGCTACGAGCAGTACTTC.